This is a list of T cell receptor beta chains from one sample in a study of CD8+CD57+ T cells in acquired aplastic anemia. In TCRdb, the reads were re-called with MiXCR into one record per CDR3 protein. The table records about 190,000 distinct CDR3 sequences, about half of them present only once. Sequences were obtained from sorted CD4+, CD8+, or CD8+CD57+ T cells (not recorded which) from PBMCs. The receptors here all came from a human donor in good health, serving as a control. The CDR3 runs from the conserved cysteine through the conserved F or W.

v_gene	j_gene	CDR3aa
TRBV7-9	TRBJ1-2	CASSLVGGGYTF
TRBV2	TRBJ2-5	CASSGYGGETQYF
TRBV20-1	TRBJ1-5	CSAVGGTGVQPQHF
TRBV2	TRBJ2-7	CASRGGTYEQYF
TRBV6-1	TRBJ1-6	CASSPSRALRSPLHF
TRBV20-1	TRBJ2-1	CSASKGLSLYNEQFF
TRBV7-6	TRBJ2-7	CASSFIGYEQYF
TRBV9	TRBJ2-1	CASSVDGGGHNEQFF
TRBV7-6	TRBJ1-4	CASSLGGGEEKLFF
TRBV7-6	TRBJ2-7	CASSERGTAYYEQYF
TRBV2	TRBJ2-7	CASSYRRGQVGYEQYF
TRBV9	TRBJ1-2	CASSRGQGASYGYTF
TRBV7-2	TRBJ1-4	CASSIRTGHEKLFF
TRBV5-1	TRBJ2-5	CASRLEETQYF
TRBV10-3	TRBJ1-4	CASSSGTGGKLFF
TRBV4-1	TRBJ2-5	CASSQTSGGMETQYF
TRBV10-3	TRBJ2-5	CASSQPGLAGGGTKTQYF